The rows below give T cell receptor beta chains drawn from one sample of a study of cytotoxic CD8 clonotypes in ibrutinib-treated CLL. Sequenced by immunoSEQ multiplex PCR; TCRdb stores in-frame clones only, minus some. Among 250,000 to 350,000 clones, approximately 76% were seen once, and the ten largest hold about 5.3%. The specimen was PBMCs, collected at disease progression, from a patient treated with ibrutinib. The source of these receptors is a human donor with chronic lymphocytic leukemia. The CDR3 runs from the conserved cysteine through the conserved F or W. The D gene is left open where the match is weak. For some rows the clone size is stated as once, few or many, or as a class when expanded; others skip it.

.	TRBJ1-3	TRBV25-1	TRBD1	CASSEGQKRNTIYF	TGTGCCAGCAGTGAGGGACAGAAAAGAAACACCATATATTTT
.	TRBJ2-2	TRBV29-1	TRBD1	CSVKQGANTGELFF	TGCAGCGTTAAACAGGGGGCCAACACCGGGGAGCTGTTTTTT
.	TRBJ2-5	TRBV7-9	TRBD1	CASSSSIRGPQETQYF	TGTGCCAGCAGCTCAAGCATCAGGGGGCCCCAAGAGACCCAGTACTTC
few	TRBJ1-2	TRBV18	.	CASSPGAGLKKGYTF	TGTGCCAGCTCGCCGGGAGCTGGGCTAAAGAAGGGCTACACCTTC
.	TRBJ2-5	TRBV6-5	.	CASSYSTGTGGTQYF	TGTGCCAGCAGTTACTCGACAGGGACCGGGGGGACCCAGTACTTC
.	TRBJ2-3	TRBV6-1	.	CASKVAAEKYF	TGTGCCAGCAAGGTGGCAGCGGAAAAGTATTTT
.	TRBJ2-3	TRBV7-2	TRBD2	CASSRFGSGKGTDTQYF	TGTGCCAGCAGCCGATTTGGGAGCGGGAAAGGCACAGATACGCAGTATTTT
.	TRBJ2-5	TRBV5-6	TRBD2	CASSHLVASGSETQYF	TGTGCCAGCAGCCACTTGGTTGCTAGCGGTTCAGAGACCCAGTACTTC
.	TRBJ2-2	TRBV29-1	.	CSVAGTPIRDTGELFF	TGCAGCGTCGCCGGGACCCCAATCCGAGACACCGGGGAGCTGTTTTTT
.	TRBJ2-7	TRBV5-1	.	CASSWRLGFEQYF	TGCGCCAGCAGCTGGCGACTGGGCTTTGAGCAGTACTTC
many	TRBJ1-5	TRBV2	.	CASNRDNNQPQHF	TGTGCCAGCAACCGGGACAACAATCAGCCCCAGCATTTT
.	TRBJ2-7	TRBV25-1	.	CASSAPSTGYKKYEQYF	TGTGCCAGCAGTGCCCCCTCAACAGGGTACAAAAAGTACGAGCAGTACTTC
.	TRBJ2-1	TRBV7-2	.	CASSPYGTGLPYNEQFF	TGTGCCAGCAGCCCTTATGGCACGGGACTCCCCTACAATGAGCAGTTCTTC
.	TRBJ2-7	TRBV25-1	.	CASSLQGYEQYF	TGTGCCAGCAGCCTACAGGGCTACGAGCAGTACTTC
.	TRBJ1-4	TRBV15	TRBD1	CATSLRTGVNEKLFF	TGTGCCACCAGCCTCCGGACAGGAGTAAATGAAAAACTGTTTTTT
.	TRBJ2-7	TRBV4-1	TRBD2	CASSHSLAGAPYEQYF	TGCGCCAGCAGCCATTCACTAGCGGGGGCCCCCTACGAGCAGTACTTC
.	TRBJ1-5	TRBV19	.	CASNERAGPQPQHF	TGTGCCAGTAATGAACGTGCCGGGCCCCAGCCCCAGCATTTT
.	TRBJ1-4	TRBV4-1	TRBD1	CASSRINPGQRNEKLFF	TGCGCCAGCAGCCGTATCAATCCGGGACAGCGGAATGAAAAACTGTTTTTT
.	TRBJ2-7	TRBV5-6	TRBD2	CASSLVSSGIYEQYF	TGTGCCAGCAGCTTGGTTTCTAGCGGGATCTACGAGCAGTACTTC
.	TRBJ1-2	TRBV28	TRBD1	CASSSQGGRTYGYTF	TGTGCCAGCAGTTCCCAGGGGGGAAGAACCTATGGCTACACCTTC
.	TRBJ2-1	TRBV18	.	CASSAGLRGNEQFF	TGTGCCAGCTCAGCCGGGTTGCGCGGCAATGAGCAGTTCTTC
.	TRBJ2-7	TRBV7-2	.	CASSPAVLHLAYEQYF	TGTGCCAGCAGCCCGGCCGTACTCCACCTAGCCTACGAGCAGTACTTC
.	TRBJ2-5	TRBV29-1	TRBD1	CSVVPSQGEVETQYF	TGCAGCGTTGTACCTTCACAGGGGGAAGTAGAGACCCAGTACTTC
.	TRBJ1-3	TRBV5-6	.	CASSQRPRGRISGNTIYF	TGTGCCAGCAGCCAGCGTCCGCGCGGACGAATTTCTGGAAACACCATATATTTT
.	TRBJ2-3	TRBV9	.	CASSVRGRGTDTQYF	TGTGCCAGCAGCGTACGGGGCCGCGGCACAGATACGCAGTATTTT
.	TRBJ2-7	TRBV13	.	CASSSLARGGYEQYF	TGTGCCAGCAGCTCCCTGGCTAGAGGGGGCTACGAGCAGTACTTC
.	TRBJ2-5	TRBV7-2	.	CASSWRPSREETQYF	TGTGCCAGCAGCTGGCGGCCATCCCGGGAAGAGACCCAGTACTTC
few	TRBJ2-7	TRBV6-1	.	CASSVRGPRYGVPYEQYF	TGTGCCAGCAGTGTCCGGGGACCGCGGTACGGAGTCCCCTACGAGCAGTACTTC
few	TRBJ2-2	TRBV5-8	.	CASSLKSTSELFF	TGTGCCAGCAGCTTGAAGAGTACTTCGGAGCTGTTTTTT
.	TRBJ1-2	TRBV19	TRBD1	CASSIPPRGHGYTF	TGTGCCAGTAGTATCCCCCCAAGGGGGCATGGCTACACCTTC
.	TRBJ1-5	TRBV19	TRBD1	CASSVRGQVNQPQHF	TGTGCCAGTAGTGTGAGGGGACAGGTCAATCAGCCCCAGCATTTT
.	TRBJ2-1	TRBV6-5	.	CASSYQQDYEQFF	TGTGCCAGCAGTTATCAACAGGATTATGAGCAGTTCTTC
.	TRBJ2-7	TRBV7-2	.	CASSPFYYEQYF	TGTGCCAGCAGCCCCTTTTACTACGAGCAGTACTTC
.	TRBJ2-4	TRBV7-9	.	CASSSITLAKNIQYF	TGTGCCAGCAGCTCCATCACTCTAGCCAAAAACATTCAGTACTTC
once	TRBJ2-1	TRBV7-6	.	CASSSHSSYNEQFF	TGTGCCAGCAGCTCTCACAGCTCCTACAATGAGCAGTTCTTC
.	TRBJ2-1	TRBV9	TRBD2	CASSATSGLYNEQFF	TGTGCCAGCAGTGCAACTAGCGGATTATACAATGAGCAGTTCTTC
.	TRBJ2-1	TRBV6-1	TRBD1	CASSEAYEGRGSYNEQFF	TGTGCCAGCAGTGAAGCGTATGAGGGCAGGGGGTCCTACAATGAGCAGTTCTTC
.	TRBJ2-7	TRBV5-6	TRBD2	CASSPYSGSYEQYF	TGTGCCAGCAGCCCTTATAGCGGGAGTTACGAGCAGTACTTC
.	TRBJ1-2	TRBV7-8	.	CASSIRGRTSDTF	TGTGCCAGCAGTATACGGGGCAGGACCAGTGACACCTTC
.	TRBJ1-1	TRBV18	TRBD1	CASSQTTGGGTEAFF	TGTGCCAGCTCACAAACCACAGGGGGCGGCACTGAAGCTTTCTTT
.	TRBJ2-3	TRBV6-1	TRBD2	CATRTSGNTDTQYF	TGTGCCACACGGACTAGCGGGAACACAGATACGCAGTATTTT
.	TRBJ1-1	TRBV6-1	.	CASSEALRIMNTEAFF	TGTGCCAGCAGTGAAGCGCTCCGGATCATGAACACTGAAGCTTTCTTT
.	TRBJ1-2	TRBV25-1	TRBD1	CASSSPGTGIAGYTF	TGTGCCAGCAGCTCACCAGGGACAGGGATTGCCGGCTACACCTTC
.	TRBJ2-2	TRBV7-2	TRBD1	CASSPGQGGTGELFF	TGTGCCAGCAGCCCGGGACAGGGGGGAACCGGGGAGCTGTTTTTT
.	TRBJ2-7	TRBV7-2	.	CASSHYHEQYF	TGTGCCAGCAGCCACTACCACGAGCAGTACTTC
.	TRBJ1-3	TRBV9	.	CASSEDRDILSGNTIYF	TGTGCCAGCAGCGAAGACCGGGACATCCTCTCTGGAAACACCATATATTTT
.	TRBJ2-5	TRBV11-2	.	CASSLVLGTQETQYF	TGTGCCAGCAGCTTAGTATTGGGGACTCAAGAGACCCAGTACTTC
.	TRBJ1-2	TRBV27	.	CASSLRQGLGYNYGYTF	TGTGCCAGCAGTTTACGGCAGGGATTAGGGTATAACTATGGCTACACCTTC
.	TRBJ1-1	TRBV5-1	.	CASSFRFWGSNTEAFF	TGCGCCAGCAGCTTCCGGTTTTGGGGCTCGAACACTGAAGCTTTCTTT
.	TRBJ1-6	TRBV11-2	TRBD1	CASSFSTGAEALHF	TGTGCCAGCAGCTTTTCGACAGGGGCGGAGGCCCTCCACTTT
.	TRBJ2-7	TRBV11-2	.	CASGLTGPYEQYF	TGTGCCAGCGGATTGACAGGACCCTACGAGCAGTACTTC
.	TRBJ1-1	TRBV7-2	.	CASSYYRNTEAFF	TGTGCCAGCAGCTATTACAGGAACACTGAAGCTTTCTTT
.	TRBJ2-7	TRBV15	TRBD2	CATSRGPLAGALYEQYF	TGTGCCACCAGCAGAGGCCCTCTAGCGGGAGCCCTCTACGAGCAGTACTTC
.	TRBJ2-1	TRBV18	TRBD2	CASSPTSGLYNEQFF	TGTGCCAGCTCGCCGACTAGCGGACTCTACAATGAGCAGTTCTTC
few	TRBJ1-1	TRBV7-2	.	CASRPDRFTEAFF	TGTGCCAGCAGGCCAGACAGGTTCACTGAAGCTTTCTTT
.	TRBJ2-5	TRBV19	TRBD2	CASSISGYQETQYF	TGTGCCAGTAGTATTAGCGGGTACCAAGAGACCCAGTACTTC